A selection of T cell receptor beta chains follows, all from one sample in a study of metastatic and nonmetastatic thyroid tumors. TCRdb reanalyzed the PCR reads with MiXCR. Altogether about 30,000 clones are present, 20% to 25% being singletons, with the ten largest covering roughly two fifths. The sample taken for sequencing was blood. These receptors originate from a female donor with papillary thyroid cancer or a benign thyroid nodule (not recorded which). Some clones in this sample may be carry-over from other donors' samples. The CDR3 runs from the conserved cysteine through the conserved F or W. The D gene is left open where the match is weak. Expanded clones are given a class, and other clones once, few, many or no size at all.

>.|TRBJ2-3|TRBV9|TRBD1
CASSVTQGWPSKDTQYF
TGTGCCAGCAGCGTAACACAGGGGTGGCCGTCAAAAGATACGCAGTATTTT
>many|TRBJ2-5|TRBV6-5|.
CASSYYGRQETQYF
TGTGCCAGCAGTTACTACGGTCGTCAAGAGACCCAGTACTTC
>.|TRBJ2-3|TRBV7-6|.
CASSLKGGLTDTQYF
TGTGCCAGCAGCTTAAAAGGGGGGCTCACAGATACGCAGTATTTT
>.|TRBJ1-6|TRBV5-1|TRBD1
CASSLGQAYSPLHF
TGTGCCAGCAGCTTAGGACAGGCGTATTCACCCCTCCACTTT
>.|TRBJ1-5|TRBV20-1|.
CSARSSNQPQHF
TGCAGTGCTAGGTCCAGCAATCAGCCCCAGCATTTT
>medium-sized|TRBJ1-5|TRBV6-1|.
CASSIGGSNQPQHF
TGTGCCAGCAGTATAGGGGGGAGCAATCAGCCCCAGCATTTT
>many|TRBJ2-3|TRBV11-2|.
CASSLDSARANTQYF
TGTGCCAGCAGCTTAGATTCCGCCAGGGCTAATACGCAGTATTTT
>many|TRBJ2-2|TRBV30|.
CAWSVTFWLTKRELFF
TGTGCCTGGAGTGTGACTTTTTGGCTGACGAAAAGGGAGCTGTTTTTT
>.|TRBJ2-7|TRBV20-1|.
CSARDGGDSSSYEQYF
TGCAGTGCTAGAGATGGTGGGGACTCGAGCTCCTACGAGCAGTACTTC
>.|TRBJ1-2|TRBV10-2|.
CASTFTLNDYGYTF
TGCGCCAGCACTTTCACCCTGAATGACTATGGCTACACCTTC
>many|TRBJ2-5|TRBV11-3|.
CASSLQGGETQYF
TGTGCCAGCAGCTTGCAGGGAGGAGAGACCCAGTACTTC
>many|TRBJ1-1|TRBV6-5|.
CASSYSRDNTEAFF
TGTGCCAGCAGTTACTCCAGAGATAACACTGAAGCTTTCTTT
>.|TRBJ1-2|TRBV20-1|TRBD1
CSAREGTGGEGYTF
TGCAGTGCTAGAGAGGGGACAGGGGGCGAGGGCTACACCTTC
>many|TRBJ1-5|TRBV7-2|.
CASSPSGTNNQPQHF
TGTGCCAGCAGCCCGAGTGGGACAAACAATCAGCCCCAGCATTTT
>many|TRBJ2-3|TRBV7-7|TRBD2
CASSPGTTRSTDTQYF
TGTGCTAGCAGCCCTGGGACTACGAGGTCCACAGATACGCAGTATTTT
>many|TRBJ1-6|TRBV10-2|.
CASSEFDSHNSPLHF
TGCGCCAGCAGTGAGTTTGACAGCCATAATTCACCCCTCCACTTT
>.|TRBJ2-2|TRBV27|TRBD1
CASRQTRDSTNTGELFF
TGTGCCAGCAGGCAAACCCGGGACAGTACTAACACCGGGGAGCTGTTTTTT
>many|TRBJ2-3|TRBV30|.
CACDRGGAFLTDTQYF
TGTGCCTGCGACAGAGGAGGGGCCTTTCTCACAGATACGCAGTATTTT
>many|TRBJ2-7|TRBV11-1|.
CASSDPSGGNSYEQYF
TGTGCCAGCAGCGATCCTTCGGGCGGGAATTCCTACGAGCAGTACTTC
>few|TRBJ2-3|TRBV27|.
CASSYSGGKDTQYF
TGTGCCAGCAGTTACTCGGGTGGTAAGGATACGCAGTATTTT
>few|TRBJ2-5|TRBV5-5|TRBD2
CASSLLGTSGDTQYF
TGTGCCAGCAGCTTGCTCGGGACTAGCGGTGATACCCAGTACTTC
>.|TRBJ2-7|TRBV20-1|.
CSARPQVGEQYF
TGCAGTGCTAGACCCCAAGTAGGGGAGCAGTACTTC
>few|TRBJ2-7|TRBV6-2/TRBV6-3|TRBD1
CASRTGLTGAGFSEQYF
TGTGCCAGCAGGACAGGCCTGACAGGGGCTGGTTTCTCCGAGCAGTACTTC
>.|TRBJ1-2|TRBV6-5|.
CASSFHGRGIGYSF
TGTGCCAGCAGTTTCCACGGCAGGGGTATAGGCTACTCCTTC
>.|TRBJ2-5|TRBV10-2|TRBD2
CASTPGGGTQYF
TGCGCCAGCACTCCCGGCGGGGGGACCCAGTACTTC
>few|TRBJ2-2|TRBV6-6|.
CASRTRTVGGELFF
TGTGCCAGCCGTACTCGGACAGTTGGCGGGGAGCTGTTTTTT
>few|TRBJ2-7|TRBV12-3/TRBV12-4|TRBD1
CASSSPGTGIHEQYF
TGTGCCAGCAGTTCCCCCGGGACAGGAATCCACGAGCAGTACTTC
>.|TRBJ1-2|TRBV14|.
CACSLGRCIPYGYTF
TGTGCCTGCAGCCTGGGACGCTGTATACCTTATGGCTACACCTTC
>many|TRBJ2-1|TRBV29-1|.
CSVGRQRDNEQFF
TGCAGCGTTGGAAGGCAGAGGGACAATGAGCAGTTCTTC
>large|TRBJ2-5|TRBV4-1|.
CASSLGQRAGETQYF
TGCGCCAGCAGTCTTGGACAGCGCGCCGGGGAGACCCAGTACTTC
>.|TRBJ1-5|TRBV20-1|TRBD1
CSAVPGQLRGYSNRPQHF
TGCAGTGCTGTACCGGGACAGCTACGAGGATATAGCAATCGGCCCCAGCATTTT
>many|TRBJ1-2|TRBV5-6|.
CASSQTANYGYTF
TGTGCCAGCAGCCAGACAGCTAACTATGGCTACACCTTC
>many|TRBJ1-1|TRBV10-3|.
CAYGGERDTEAFF
TGTGCTTACGGGGGGGAAAGGGACACTGAAGCTTTCTTT
>few|TRBJ1-5|TRBV6-5|.
CASSLQAGARQPQHF
TGTGCCAGCAGTTTACAGGCTGGGGCTCGTCAGCCCCAGCATTTT
>many|TRBJ2-2|TRBV30|.
CAWKSENTGELFF
TGTGCCTGGAAATCGGAAAACACCGGGGAGCTGTTTTTT
>.|TRBJ2-7|TRBV27|.
CASSLFGGQPYEQYF
TGTGCCAGCAGTTTATTCGGCGGACAGCCCTACGAGCAGTACTTC
>.|TRBJ2-3|TRBV6-6|TRBD2
CASRTIIRGLAGGLPDTQYF
TGTGCCAGCAGGACGATTATCCGGGGACTAGCGGGGGGGCTTCCAGATACGCAGTATTTT
>.|TRBJ1-1|TRBV2|.
CASSRQGAANTEAFF
TGTGCCAGCAGCAGGCAAGGGGCGGCCAACACTGAAGCTTTCTTT
>few|TRBJ2-2|TRBV29-1|.
CSVQTGQANTGELFF
TGCAGCGTGCAAACGGGCCAGGCGAACACCGGGGAGCTGTTTTTT
>many|TRBJ1-2|TRBV20-1|.
CSARDTINYGYTF
TGCAGTGCTCGGGACACGATTAACTATGGCTACACCTTC
>many|TRBJ2-2|TRBV5-5|.
CASSSHRTAFTGELFF
TGTGCCAGCAGCTCTCACCGAACAGCCTTTACCGGGGAGCTGTTTTTT
>.|TRBJ1-4|TRBV15|.
CATSRQGRLTNEKLFF
TGTGCCACCAGCAGACAGGGGAGGCTGACTAATGAAAAACTGTTTTTT
>many|TRBJ1-2|TRBV4-1|TRBD1
CASSQEPQGANDGYTF
TGCGCCAGCAGCCAAGAACCACAGGGGGCAAATGATGGCTACACCTTC
>.|TRBJ2-7|TRBV12-3/TRBV12-4|.
CASSLSRRLGAAPEQYF
TGTGCCAGCAGTTTATCAAGGCGGCTAGGGGCAGCTCCCGAGCAGTACTTC
>many|TRBJ2-3|TRBV5-6|TRBD2
CASSLDSGVGTDTQYF
TGTGCCAGCAGCTTGGATAGCGGGGTAGGCACAGATACGCAGTATTTT
>many|TRBJ2-1|TRBV29-1|.
CSVAEGEAYNEQFF
TGCAGCGTTGCCGAGGGGGAGGCCTACAATGAGCAGTTCTTC